This T cell receptor (beta chain) was captured in a study of blood T cell repertoires in COVID-19. At the level of the study: T cells, B-cell-depleted T cells, or PBMCs provided the cDNA or gDNA that served as material.

This clone was seen a single time. Method: immunoSEQ multiplex PCR; TCRdb's copy keeps in-frame clones and lacks some. The sample shows almost 200,000 clones, approximately 87% of them seen only once. Per germline, CDR1 SGHDT and CDR2 YYEEEE. Losses at the gene ends were 6 bases for V and 4 bases for J; bases not matched to a gene: 12. This CDR3 region has 16 residues. Sequencing input: peripheral blood. This chain connects TRBV5-6 to TRBJ2-5; 10 nucleotides line up with TRBD2. The receptor's source is a woman aged 70-85 years with acute or convalescent COVID-19. CDR3 residues: CASTVSGRVGGETQYF. CDR3 nucleotide sequence: TGTGCCAGCACCGTGAGCGGGAGGGTAGGAGGAGAGACCCAGTACTTC.